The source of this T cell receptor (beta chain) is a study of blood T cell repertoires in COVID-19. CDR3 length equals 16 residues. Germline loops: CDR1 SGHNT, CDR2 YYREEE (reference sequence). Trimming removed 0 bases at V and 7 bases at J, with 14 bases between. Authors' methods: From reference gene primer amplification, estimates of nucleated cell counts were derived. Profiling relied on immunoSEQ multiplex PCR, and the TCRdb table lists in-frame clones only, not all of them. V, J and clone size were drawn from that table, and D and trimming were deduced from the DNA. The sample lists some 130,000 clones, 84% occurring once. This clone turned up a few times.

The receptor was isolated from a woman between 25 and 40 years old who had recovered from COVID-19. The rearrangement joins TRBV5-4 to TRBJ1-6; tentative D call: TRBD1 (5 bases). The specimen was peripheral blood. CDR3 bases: TGTGCCAGCAGCTTGGTTTTCGAGGGGAGGAATTCACCCCTCCACTTT. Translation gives CASSLVFEGRNSPLHF.